The source of this T cell receptor beta chain is a study of blood T cell repertoires in COVID-19. Measured with immunoSEQ multiplex PCR; TCRdb has only the in-frame clones, and not every one. The data show about 220,000 clones, 82% seen once. Germline values: CDR1 ENHRY, CDR2 SYGVKD. V dropped 6 bases and J dropped 4; count of bases not matched to a gene: 4. The CDR3 spans 14 residues. Sequenced input: peripheral blood. The chain is built from TRBV10-3 and TRBJ1-3, with TRBD1 identical over 9 bases. This sequence was found in a woman in her 70s with COVID-19, enrolled during active disease. CDR3 sequence reads: CAIRGQGSGNTIYF. The CDR3 DNA is TGTGCCATCAGAGGACAGGGGTCAGGAAACACCATATATTTT.